Listed below are T cell receptor beta chains from one sample, sequenced in a study of cytomegalovirus exposure and HLA in healthy donors. Some clones are missing from TCRdb's copy, which holds only in-frame ones; the method was immunoSEQ multiplex PCR. Seen here are 150,000 to 200,000 clones, roughly four fifths observed once, and the top ten hold around 1.7%. The material sequenced was PBMCs. These receptors originate from a woman younger than 35 in good health and CMV-seronegative. Both conserved end residues are part of each CDR3. The D gene is left open where the match is weak.

V: TRBV2; J: TRBJ1-2; D: .; CDR3: CASSDHQPNNRAPSIGYTF; DNA: TGTGCCAGCAGTGACCACCAACCTAATAACAGGGCCCCCTCGATCGGCTACACCTTC
V: TRBV9; J: TRBJ2-6; D: .; CDR3: CASSVGGESGANVLTF; DNA: TGTGCCAGCAGCGTAGGCGGGGAATCTGGGGCCAACGTCCTGACTTTC
V: TRBV5-4; J: TRBJ2-7; D: TRBD1; CDR3: CASSSRDRSPYEQYF; DNA: TGTGCCAGCAGCTCCCGGGACAGGAGCCCCTACGAGCAGTACTTC
V: TRBV6-5; J: TRBJ1-1; D: .; CDR3: CASSWETNTEAFF; DNA: TGTGCCAGCAGTTGGGAGACAAACACTGAAGCTTTCTTT
V: TRBV10-3; J: TRBJ2-3; D: .; CDR3: CAISEGSGAVDTQYF; DNA: TGTGCCATCAGTGAGGGATCAGGGGCCGTAGATACGCAGTATTTT
V: TRBV6-5; J: TRBJ2-1; D: .; CDR3: CASSVAGLYNEQFF; DNA: TGTGCCAGCAGTGTGGCCGGACTCTACAATGAGCAGTTCTTC
V: TRBV2; J: TRBJ2-7; D: .; CDR3: CASRVAQGPSYEQYF; DNA: TGTGCCAGCAGGGTGGCGCAGGGCCCGTCATACGAGCAGTACTTC
V: TRBV18; J: TRBJ2-1; D: TRBD1; CDR3: CASSPRQGISYNEQFF; DNA: TGTGCCAGCTCACCACGACAGGGAATATCCTACAATGAGCAGTTCTTC
V: TRBV10-3; J: TRBJ1-2; D: TRBD1; CDR3: CAIAKGQTIYGYTF; DNA: TGTGCCATTGCGAAGGGACAGACCATCTATGGCTACACCTTC
V: TRBV28; J: TRBJ1-2; D: .; CDR3: CASSLPLQGSIDYGYTF; DNA: TGTGCCAGCAGTTTACCCCTACAGGGTAGCATTGACTATGGCTACACCTTC